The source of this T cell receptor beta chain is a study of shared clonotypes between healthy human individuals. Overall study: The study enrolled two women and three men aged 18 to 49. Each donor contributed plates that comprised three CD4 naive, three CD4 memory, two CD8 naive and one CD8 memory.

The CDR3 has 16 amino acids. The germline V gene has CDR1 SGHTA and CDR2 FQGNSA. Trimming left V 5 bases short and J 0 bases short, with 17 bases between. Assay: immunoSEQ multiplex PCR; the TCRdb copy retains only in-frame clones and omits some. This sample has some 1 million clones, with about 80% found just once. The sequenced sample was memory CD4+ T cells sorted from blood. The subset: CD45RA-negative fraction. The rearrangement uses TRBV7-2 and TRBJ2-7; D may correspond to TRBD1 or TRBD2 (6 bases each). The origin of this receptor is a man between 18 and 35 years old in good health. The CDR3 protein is CASSPGGLFISYEQYF. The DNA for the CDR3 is TGTGCCAGCAGCCCTGGGGGGCTTTTCATCTCCTACGAGCAGTACTTC.